This TCR beta chain was documented in a study of response to subunit inactivated influenza vaccine. Germline V gene data show CDR1 as MNHEY and CDR2 as SVGAGI. The CDR3 sequence is 19 residues long. After removal of 0 bases from V and 4 bases from J, the junction contained 11 bases not matched to a gene. TCRdb re-called the RT-PCR reads through MiXCR, storing one row per CDR3 protein. The sample lists approximately 730,000 distinct CDR3 sequences, 14% occurring once. Study observations and caveats: Each seasonal influenza vaccination recruits few new T cells, the authors suggested.

As for this clonotype: What it binds is unknown.

This specimen consisted of PBMCs from blood, obtained roughly 15 days before vaccination. This TCR came from a man aged 50 to 59 who received an inactivated influenza vaccine. The gene calls are TRBV6-5 and TRBJ2-2; 10 nucleotides agree with TRBD2. The chain's CDR3 is CASSYSMASGGKVTGELFF. CDR3 in DNA: TGTGCCAGCAGTTACTCGATGGCTAGCGGGGGAAAAGTCACCGGGGAGCTGTTTTTT.